This T cell receptor (beta chain) was sequenced in a study of T-cell reconstitution after alpha-beta-depleted transplantation in children (dated by TCRdb to about 2016). About the investigation overall: The study quantitatively tracked T-cell immune reconstitution after TCRalphabeta/CD19-depleted allogeneic hematopoietic cell transplantation in children using TCR repertoire profiling.

This clonotype was found a few times. It lacks a known antigen. No clone much larger than this one lies a single base away; base qualities are absent. Between the V and J ends, shortened by 0 bases and 8 bases respectively, the junction contains 16 bases. The CDR3 spans 15 residues, from the cysteine through the phenylalanine. Of the read, only the CDR3 DNA is kept; its 45 bases are in frame from base 1. For CDR1 and CDR2, the germline V gene (reference sequence) lists DFQATT and SNEGSKA. Library prep was done by PCR. TCRdb shows the sequencer as Illumina HiSeq 2500. TCR library preparation used molecular barcoding, with unique molecular identifiers applied to normalize quantification of the TCRbeta repertoire. The public reads were reanalyzed by TCRdb: fastp trimming at Q25, MiXCR alignment, in-frame beta chains only. Entries are consolidated by CDR3 protein sequence, retaining the most common genes and DNA. The sample data list some 500,000 distinct CDR3 sequences, and 18% of these were observed just once. 3% to 3.5% of the sample comes from the top ten.

The V and J genes are TRBV20-1 and TRBJ1-4; D gene: possibly TRBD1, on 5 matching bases. This specimen was PBMCs from the stem cell graft donor, taken from the stem cell graft. The clonotype comes from a human donor who donated a stem cell graft to a child with acute lymphoblastic leukemia. The sequenced DNA is TGCAGTGCTAGAGATGTCTATGGGGGGGAGGAAAAACTGTTTTTT. Translated, this is CSARDVYGGEEKLFF.